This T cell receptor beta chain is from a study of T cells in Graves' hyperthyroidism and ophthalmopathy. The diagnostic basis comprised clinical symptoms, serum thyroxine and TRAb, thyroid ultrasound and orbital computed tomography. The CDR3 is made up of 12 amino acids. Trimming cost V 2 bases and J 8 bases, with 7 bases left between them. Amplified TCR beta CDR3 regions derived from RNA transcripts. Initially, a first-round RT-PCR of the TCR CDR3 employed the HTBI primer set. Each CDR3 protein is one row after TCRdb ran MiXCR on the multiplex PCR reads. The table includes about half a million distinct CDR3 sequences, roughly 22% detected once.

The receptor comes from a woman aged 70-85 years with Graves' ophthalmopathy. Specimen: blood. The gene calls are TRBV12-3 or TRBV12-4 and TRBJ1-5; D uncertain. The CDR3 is CASSLFNEPQHF. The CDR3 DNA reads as TGTGCCAGCAGTTTATTTAACGAGCCCCAGCATTTT.